This is a list of T cell receptor beta chains from one sample in a study of T cells in Graves' hyperthyroidism and ophthalmopathy. TCRdb re-analysed the multiplex PCR reads in MiXCR, keeping a single row per CDR3 protein. Altogether under 400,000 distinct CDR3 sequences are present, roughly 13% being singletons, with the ten largest covering approximately 11%. The material sequenced was blood. The receptors here all came from a woman aged 55 to 70 with Graves' hyperthyroidism. CDR3s include the opening cysteine and the closing phenylalanine or tryptophan. The order of the fields is V gene, clone size, J gene, D gene, CDR3 protein, CDR3 DNA. The D gene is left open where the match is weak. Size is omitted from some rows. Given values are once, few, many or a class for expanded clones.

TRBV24-1,many,TRBJ2-7,TRBD1,CATSDRGQPIYEQYF,TGTGCCACCAGTGATCGGGGACAGCCAATCTACGAGCAGTACTTC
TRBV4-1,-,TRBJ2-1,-,CASSPYQPGIGKSSYNEQFF,TGCGCCAGCAGCCCTTACCAGCCTGGGATCGGAAAAAGCTCCTACAATGAGCAGTTCTTC
TRBV11-2,many,TRBJ2-5,-,CASSKRIGQQETQYF,TGTGCCAGCAGCAAAAGGATAGGGCAGCAAGAGACCCAGTACTTC
TRBV7-8,-,TRBJ2-1,-,CASSLGNNEQFF,TGTGCCAGCAGCTTAGGCAACAATGAGCAGTTCTTC
TRBV7-9,many,TRBJ2-5,-,CASSLFERETQYF,TGTGCCAGCAGCTTATTCGAAAGGGAGACCCAGTACTTC
TRBV11-2,many,TRBJ2-1,TRBD2,CASSRGGANEQFF,TGTGCCAGCAGTCGGGGGGGGGCGAATGAGCAGTTCTTC
TRBV20-1,many,TRBJ2-7,-,CSARDLTQAYEQYF,TGCAGTGCTAGAGATCTGACGCAAGCCTACGAGCAGTACTTC
TRBV10-3,few,TRBJ2-1,-,CAISGGVATRDNEQFF,TGTGCCATCAGTGGGGGCGTTGCTACCCGGGACAATGAGCAGTTCTTC
TRBV4-1,-,TRBJ2-1,TRBD2,CASSQDSRAGGPGLGEQFF,TGCGCCAGCAGCCAAGATTCCCGAGCGGGAGGGCCTGGTCTAGGGGAGCAGTTCTTC
TRBV4-1,many,TRBJ2-3,TRBD2,CASSQLYSGSSDTQYF,TGCGCCAGCAGCCAACTCTATAGCGGGAGTTCAGATACGCAGTATTTT
TRBV19,-,TRBJ1-1,-,CASSIPQFTEAFF,TGTGCCAGTAGTATCCCCCAATTCACTGAAGCTTTCTTT
TRBV10-3,-,TRBJ1-1,-,CAIRSGNTEAFF,TGTGCCATCAGAAGCGGGAACACTGAAGCTTTCTTT
TRBV11-2,many,TRBJ2-7,-,CASSLEQGGEQYF,TGTGCCAGCAGCTTAGAACAGGGCGGAGAGCAGTACTTC
TRBV5-6,many,TRBJ1-2,-,CASSLARLSGYTF,TGTGCCAGCAGCTTGGCACGTCTTAGCGGCTACACCTTC
TRBV5-1,few,TRBJ2-2,-,CASSLEWENTGELFF,TGCGCCAGCAGCTTGGAATGGGAGAACACCGGGGAGCTGTTTTTT
TRBV12-3/TRBV12-4,many,TRBJ2-2,-,CASSYWNTGELFF,TGTGCCAGCAGTTATTGGAACACCGGGGAGCTGTTTTTT
TRBV5-1,-,TRBJ2-3,TRBD1,CASSTGQGAGRSTDTQYF,TGCGCCAGCAGCACCGGACAGGGGGCGGGAAGAAGCACAGATACGCAGTATTTT
TRBV29-1,-,TRBJ2-6,-,CSVDSSGANVLTF,TGCAGCGTTGACAGCTCTGGGGCCAACGTCCTGACTTTC
TRBV13,many,TRBJ2-7,TRBD2,CASSLESGRGFEQYF,TGTGCCAGCAGCTTAGAGAGCGGGAGGGGGTTCGAGCAGTACTTC
TRBV11-2,many,TRBJ2-1,TRBD2,CASSLGGRALDEQFF,TGTGCCAGCAGCTTAGGTGGGAGGGCTTTAGATGAGCAGTTCTTC
TRBV27,many,TRBJ2-1,-,CASSQAFHEQFF,TGTGCCAGCAGCCAAGCCTTCCATGAGCAGTTCTTC
TRBV12-3/TRBV12-4,few,TRBJ2-1,TRBD2,CASSFSLAGGLDEQFF,TGTGCCAGCAGTTTCTCACTAGCGGGAGGGCTGGATGAGCAGTTCTTC